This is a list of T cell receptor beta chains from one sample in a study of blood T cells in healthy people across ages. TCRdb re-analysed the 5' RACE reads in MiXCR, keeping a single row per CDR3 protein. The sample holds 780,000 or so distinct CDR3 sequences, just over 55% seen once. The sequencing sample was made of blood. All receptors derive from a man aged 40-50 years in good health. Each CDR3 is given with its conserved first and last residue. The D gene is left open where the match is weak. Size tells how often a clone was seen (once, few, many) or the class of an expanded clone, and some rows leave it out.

cdr3_nt: TGCAGCGTTTTCGACGGCGAGCAGTACTTC
cdr3_aa: CSVFDGEQYF
cdr3_length: 10
clone_size: -
j_call: TRBJ2-7
v_call: TRBV29-1
d_call: -

cdr3_nt: TGTGCCAGCAGCCAAAGACGGGGGAACAATGAGCAGTTCTTC
cdr3_aa: CASSQRRGNNEQFF
cdr3_length: 14
clone_size: -
j_call: TRBJ2-1
v_call: TRBV4-2
d_call: -

cdr3_nt: TGCAGCGCCCTAGCGGGAGGGATGGGGCAGTTCTTC
cdr3_aa: CSALAGGMGQFF
cdr3_length: 12
clone_size: -
j_call: TRBJ2-1
v_call: TRBV29-1
d_call: TRBD2

cdr3_nt: TGTGCCAGCAGCAAACACCGGTTGGGGGAAGCTTTCTTT
cdr3_aa: CASSKHRLGEAFF
cdr3_length: 13
clone_size: -
j_call: TRBJ1-1
v_call: TRBV21-1
d_call: -

cdr3_nt: TGTATAGTCGGCAGCTATAATTCACCCCTCCACTTT
cdr3_aa: CIVGSYNSPLHF
cdr3_length: 12
clone_size: few
j_call: TRBJ1-6
v_call: TRBV6-4
d_call: -

cdr3_nt: TGTGCCACCAGTGACCCAACAGGGGGCGGAAGGTATGAGCAGTACTTC
cdr3_aa: CATSDPTGGGRYEQYF
cdr3_length: 16
clone_size: once
j_call: TRBJ2-5
v_call: TRBV24-1
d_call: TRBD1

cdr3_nt: TGTGCCAGCAGCCATCTGGCCCTGGACCTGTACTTC
cdr3_aa: CASSHLALDLYF
cdr3_length: 12
clone_size: -
j_call: TRBJ2-7
v_call: TRBV3-1
d_call: -

cdr3_nt: TGCGCCAGCAGCTTGGCCTGGGACATCTACGAGCAGTACTTC
cdr3_aa: CASSLAWDIYEQYF
cdr3_length: 14
clone_size: few
j_call: TRBJ2-7
v_call: TRBV5-1
d_call: -

cdr3_nt: TGTGCCACCAGTGCCACGAGCGGGGACGCATGGAAAGGCTACACCTTC
cdr3_aa: CATSATSGDAWKGYTF
cdr3_length: 16
clone_size: -
j_call: TRBJ1-2
v_call: TRBV24-1
d_call: -

cdr3_nt: TGCGCCAGCAGCCAAGAGGGCTCCTACGAGCAGTACTTC
cdr3_aa: CASSQEGSYEQYF
cdr3_length: 13
clone_size: -
j_call: TRBJ2-7
v_call: TRBV4-3
d_call: -

cdr3_nt: TGTGCCAGCAGCCGAAACGTAGGGGGGCTAAAGCAGTTCTTC
cdr3_aa: CASSRNVGGLKQFF
cdr3_length: 14
clone_size: -
j_call: TRBJ2-1
v_call: TRBV4-2
d_call: -

cdr3_nt: TGCGCCAGCAGCTTGGAGGCGGTTAGCTCCTACAATGAGCAGTTCTTC
cdr3_aa: CASSLEAVSSYNEQFF
cdr3_length: 16
clone_size: few
j_call: TRBJ2-1
v_call: TRBV5-1
d_call: -

cdr3_nt: TGCGCCAGCAGCCAAGCTGACGGACGCTCCTACGAGCAGTTCTTC
cdr3_aa: CASSQADGRSYEQFF
cdr3_length: 15
clone_size: -
j_call: TRBJ2-1
v_call: TRBV4-1
d_call: -

cdr3_nt: TGTGCCAGCAGGGGACTACCCTACGAGCAGTACTTC
cdr3_aa: CASRGLPYEQYF
cdr3_length: 12
clone_size: few
j_call: TRBJ2-7
v_call: TRBV7-9
d_call: TRBD2

cdr3_nt: TGCGCCAGCAGCCACAGGGAAGCTGGGGCCAACGTCCTGACTTTC
cdr3_aa: CASSHREAGANVLTF
cdr3_length: 15
clone_size: few
j_call: TRBJ2-6
v_call: TRBV5-1
d_call: -

cdr3_nt: TGTGCCAGCGTAAGGGCTAATGAGCAGTACTTC
cdr3_aa: CASVRANEQYF
cdr3_length: 11
clone_size: -
j_call: TRBJ2-7
v_call: TRBV7-9
d_call: -

cdr3_nt: TGCGCCAGCAGCTTGGAGCCTACAGGGGTGAACACTGAAGCTTTCTTT
cdr3_aa: CASSLEPTGVNTEAFF
cdr3_length: 16
clone_size: -
j_call: TRBJ1-1
v_call: TRBV5-1
d_call: TRBD1

cdr3_nt: TGCAGTGCTAGAGCAGGCGCTAGTGGGACAGATACGCAGTATTTT
cdr3_aa: CSARAGASGTDTQYF
cdr3_length: 15
clone_size: -
j_call: TRBJ2-3
v_call: TRBV20-1
d_call: -

cdr3_nt: TGTGCCAGCACCTTCCAAGAGACCCAGTACTTC
cdr3_aa: CASTFQETQYF
cdr3_length: 11
clone_size: few
j_call: TRBJ2-5
v_call: TRBV7-2
d_call: -

cdr3_nt: TGCAGTGCTAAGGGACTACCTTCAACCACCGGGGAGCTGTTTTTT
cdr3_aa: CSAKGLPSTTGELFF
cdr3_length: 15
clone_size: -
j_call: TRBJ2-2
v_call: TRBV20-1
d_call: TRBD2